The clone carrying this TCR beta chain has only a few counts. Antigen: not known. CDR1 LNHDA and CDR2 SQIVND come from the germline V gene (reference sequence). V was shortened by 3 bases and J by 3 bases, with 3 bases between the two germline ends. The CDR3 is 11 amino acids. This entry belongs to a study of beta chain features in type 1 diabetes. Turning to the study itself: Sorted cell examination encompassed over 90,000,000 cells across all samples. Study-level results: VDJ junctions sequenced from type 1 diabetes patients showed fewer insertions and more deletions.

Expressed TCRB transcripts were sequenced after all isolated RNA was converted to cDNA. This table comes from immunoSEQ multiplex PCR, and its TCRdb copy is limited to in-frame clones, with some not included. This table has a few hundred thousand clones, around 20% appearing once. The sequenced sample was naive CD4+ T cells from blood. The V and J genes are TRBV19 and TRBJ2-7; no reliable D call. This sequence was found in a woman between 18 and 29 years old in good health. The chain's CDR3 is CASSILYEQYF. The CDR3 bases are TGTGCCAGTAGTATTCTCTACGAGCAGTACTTC.